These T cell receptor beta chains were read from a single sample in a study of T cells after posttransplantation cyclophosphamide. Sequenced by immunoSEQ multiplex PCR; TCRdb stores in-frame clones only, minus some. The sample holds 17,000 or so clones, and no clone turns up only once. The sequenced sample was PBMCs, obtained after allogeneic stem cell transplant with posttransplant cyclophosphamide. Receptors were obtained from a female patient aged 30 to 45 who received an allogeneic stem cell transplant from a related donor, was CMV-positive, and had no GVHD. Some T cells may have originated in the graft donor. CDR3s include the opening cysteine and the closing phenylalanine or tryptophan. A D gene is named only where the DNA matches it firmly. Clone size is given as once, few, many or a size class.

j_gene: TRBJ1-4
v_gene: TRBV20-1
abundance: many
d_gene: -
CDR3aa: CSGRDDEKLFF
CDR3nt: TGCAGTGGCCGCGATGATGAAAAACTGTTTTTT

j_gene: TRBJ2-1
v_gene: TRBV25-1
abundance: many
d_gene: TRBD2
CDR3aa: CASSDPLAGSYNEQFF
CDR3nt: TGTGCCAGCAGTGACCCATTAGCGGGAAGCTACAATGAGCAGTTCTTC

j_gene: TRBJ2-7
v_gene: TRBV18
abundance: many
d_gene: -
CDR3aa: CASSSMDSRTYEQYF
CDR3nt: TGTGCCAGCTCATCCATGGACAGTCGGACCTACGAGCAGTACTTC

j_gene: TRBJ2-1
v_gene: TRBV19
abundance: many
d_gene: -
CDR3aa: CASSIGLGGHNEQFF
CDR3nt: TGTGCCAGTAGTATAGGACTAGGAGGGCACAATGAGCAGTTCTTC

j_gene: TRBJ2-7
v_gene: TRBV7-9
abundance: many
d_gene: TRBD2
CDR3aa: CASSSGTSGGTPYEQYF
CDR3nt: TGTGCCAGCAGCTCCGGGACTAGCGGCGGGACCCCCTACGAGCAGTACTTC

j_gene: TRBJ1-3
v_gene: TRBV5-1
abundance: many
d_gene: -
CDR3aa: CASSLDGGGRNTIYF
CDR3nt: TGCGCCAGCAGCTTGGATGGAGGTGGGAGAAACACCATATATTTT

j_gene: TRBJ1-3
v_gene: TRBV5-4
abundance: many
d_gene: -
CDR3aa: CASSLYGNTIYF
CDR3nt: TGTGCCAGCAGCTTGTATGGAAACACCATATATTTT

j_gene: TRBJ1-1
v_gene: TRBV27
abundance: many
d_gene: -
CDR3aa: CASSPLARAGENTEAFF
CDR3nt: TGTGCCAGCAGTCCCCTTGCGAGGGCAGGGGAAAACACTGAAGCTTTCTTT

j_gene: TRBJ1-1
v_gene: TRBV6-5
abundance: many
d_gene: -
CDR3aa: CASATVNTEAFF
CDR3nt: TGTGCCAGCGCAACAGTGAACACTGAAGCTTTCTTT

j_gene: TRBJ2-3
v_gene: TRBV12-1
abundance: many
d_gene: -
CDR3aa: CASSVIASMRQGVDTQYF
CDR3nt: TGTGCCAGCAGCGTTATCGCATCTATGAGACAGGGAGTAGATACGCAGTATTTT

j_gene: TRBJ2-2
v_gene: TRBV5-6
abundance: many
d_gene: -
CDR3aa: CASSPWGRRAGELFF
CDR3nt: -